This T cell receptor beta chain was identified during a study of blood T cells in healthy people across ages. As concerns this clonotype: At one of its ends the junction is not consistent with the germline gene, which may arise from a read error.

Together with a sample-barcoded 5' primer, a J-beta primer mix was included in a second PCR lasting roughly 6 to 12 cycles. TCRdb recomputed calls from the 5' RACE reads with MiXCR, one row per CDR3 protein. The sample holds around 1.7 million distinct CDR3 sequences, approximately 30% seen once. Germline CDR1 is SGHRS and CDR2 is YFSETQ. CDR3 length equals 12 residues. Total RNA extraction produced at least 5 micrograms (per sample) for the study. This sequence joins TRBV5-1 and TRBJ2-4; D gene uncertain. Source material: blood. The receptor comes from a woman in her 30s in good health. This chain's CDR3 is CASSWYQETQDF. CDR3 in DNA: TGCGCCAGCAGCTGGTACCAGGAGACCCAGGACTTC.